This paragraph reports one T cell receptor beta chain. Its target is not known. Using immunoSEQ multiplex PCR, the repertoire was profiled, and TCRdb retains in-frame clones only, with some absent. The table shows 110,000 or so clones, with 90% to 97% occurring only once. The data belong to a study of cytomegalovirus exposure and HLA in healthy donors. General study findings and limits: Most sequenced TCRs were rare (though some public TCRs occurred in many donors). High specificity and sensitivity for cytomegalovirus status were reported for the classifier.

Sequencing used PBMCs. The clonotype originates from a woman under 30 in good health and CMV-seronegative.

In nucleotides, the CDR3 is TGTGCCAGCAGCCTCGGACTAGCGGGGAAAGAGACCCAGTACTTC. This gives the protein CASSLGLAGKETQYF. The rearrangement joins TRBV7-7 to TRBJ2-5; 12 nucleotides line up with TRBD2. From germline, CDR1 is SSHAT and CDR2 FNYEAQ (reference sequence). This CDR3 contains 15 residues. The ends lost 5 bases at V and 3 bases at J; junction bases unmatched: 4.